The 15 T cell receptor beta chains below were found in one sample sequenced in a study of blood T cell repertoires in COVID-19. Method: immunoSEQ multiplex PCR; TCRdb's copy keeps in-frame clones and lacks some. The sample comprises 120,000 or so clones, around nine tenths of which are singletons, and roughly 4.5% rests with the top ten. The sample taken for sequencing was peripheral blood. These receptors all come from a man aged 55 to 70 with COVID-19, enrolled during active disease.

This chain joins TRBV5-1 and TRBJ2-1; TRBD2 matches 11 bases. Per germline, CDR1 SGHRS and CDR2 YFSETQ. Trimming took 0 bases from V and 8 from J; bases not matched to a gene: 7. This CDR3 is 16 amino acids long. The CDR3 protein is CASSLDTSGSGDEQFF. CDR3 DNA sequence: TGCGCCAGCAGCTTGGATACTAGCGGGAGTGGCGATGAGCAGTTCTTC. The variable domain in full, with the rest retrieved from reference TRBV5-1 and TRBJ2-1, is KAGVTQTPRYLIKTRGQQVTLSCSPISGHRSVSWYQQTPGQGLQFLFEYFSETQRNKGNFPGRFSGRQFSNSRSEMNVSTLELGDSALYLCASSLDTSGSGDEQFFGPGTRLTVL.

V gene TRBV18 combines with J gene TRBJ1-1; D unclear. V shed 0 bases and J shed 2 bases, with 10 bases lying between them. Germline values: CDR1 KGHSH, CDR2 LQKENI. The CDR3 extends over 15 amino acids. The chain's CDR3 is CASSPPAQTNTEAFF. In nucleotides, the CDR3 is TGTGCCAGCTCACCACCGGCACAGACAAACACTGAAGCTTTCTTT.

The chain recombines TRBV7-6 with TRBJ2-1; 9 bases map to TRBD1. CDR3 length equals 13 residues. The V segment lost 5 bases and the J segment 6 bases; nucleotides outside the gene matches: 2. Germline V gene lookup returns CDR1 SGHVS and CDR2 FNYEAQ. The CDR3 region is CASSQDRGNEQFF. The CDR3 coding sequence is TGTGCCAGCAGCCAGGACAGGGGCAATGAGCAGTTCTTC.

This chain uses TRBV4-1 with TRBJ1-2, with TRBD1 matching 9 bases. This CDR3 contains 18 residues. The germline gives CDR1 MGHRA, CDR2 YSYEKL. V shed 0 bases, J shed 3 bases, and the junction held 11 bases outside the gene matches. Here the CDR3 reads CASSQDRFGTGRDYGYTF. Written as DNA, the CDR3 is TGCGCCAGCAGCCAAGATCGCTTCGGGACAGGGAGGGACTATGGCTACACCTTC.

In regard to this clone: Distinct nucleotide sequences in the sample also encode this CDR3. The chain combines TRBV18 with TRBJ1-2, with D perhaps TRBD1 (5 bases). Germline V gene sequence: CDR1 KGHSH, CDR2 LQKENI. Trimming removed 2 bases from V and 2 bases from J, with 6 bases in between. The CDR3 has 13 residues. The CDR3 here is CASSPDRNYGYTF. In DNA form, the CDR3 reads TGTGCCAGCTCACCAGACAGAAACTATGGCTACACCTTC.

The CDR3 sequence: CASSPPGQGQLYGYTF. CDR3 nucleotide sequence: TGTGCCAGCTCACCACCGGGTCAGGGACAGCTCTATGGCTACACCTTC. This chain uses TRBV18 with TRBJ1-2; 7 positions match TRBD1. CDR3 length: 16 residues. Germline V CDR1 and CDR2: KGHSH, LQKENI. The V and J ends lost 0 bases and 4 bases, in that order; junction bases with no gene match: 8.

The V gene is TRBV10-1, the J gene TRBJ2-7; D not certain. The CDR3 length is 13 residues. The germline V and J ends were trimmed by 6 bases and 2 bases, with 11 bases remaining between them. Germline V gene data show CDR1 as WNHNN and CDR2 as SYGVQD (reference sequence). CDR3 DNA: TGCGCCAGCAGAGATTCCCTAACCTACGAGCAGTACTTC. Residues: CASRDSLTYEQYF.

The rearrangement links TRBV2 to TRBJ2-1, with 11 bases that match TRBD2. Trimming took 5 bases from V and 6 from J; bases not matched to a gene: 6. CDR1 and CDR2 from the germline V gene are SNHLY and FYNNEI. The CDR3 is 15 residues long. CDR3 nucleotide sequence: TGTGCCAGCAGTCTACTAGCGGGAGAGGTCAATGAGCAGTTCTTC. It encodes CASSLLAGEVNEQFF.

This chain uses TRBV3-1 (or the pseudogene TRBV3-2) with TRBJ2-2; TRBD1 is a possible D gene (5 bases). The germline V and J ends were trimmed by 0 bases and 5 bases, with 16 bases remaining between them. This CDR3 comprises 17 residues. Germline lookup yields CDR1 LGHDT and CDR2 YNNKEL (reference sequence). CDR3 region: CASSQDPGRAFTGELFF. In nucleotides, the CDR3 is TGTGCCAGCAGCCAAGACCCAGGCAGGGCCTTTACCGGGGAGCTGTTTTTT.

This chain uses TRBV24-1 with TRBJ2-3; 10 nucleotides match TRBD2. CDR1 and CDR2 (germline): KGHDR, SFDVKD. The V segment lost 3 bases and the J segment 0 bases; nucleotides outside the gene matches: 8. This CDR3 contains 18 residues. The CDR3 sequence is CATSDPSGSQSSTDTQYF. DNA for the CDR3: TGTGCCACCAGTGATCCTAGCGGGAGTCAATCTAGCACAGATACGCAGTATTTT.

V usage is TRBV7-2 and J usage is TRBJ2-7; weak D call: TRBD2 (7 bases). This CDR3 has 14 residues. Trimming took 1 base from V and 5 from J, leaving 12 bases between them. The V gene's germline CDR1 is SGHTA and CDR2 FQGNSA. The CDR3 protein is CASSLGGRGNEQYF. DNA for the CDR3: TGTGCCAGCAGCTTAGGAGGGAGGGGGAACGAGCAGTACTTC.

CDR3: CASSLGQINYEAFF. CDR3 nucleotides: TGCGCCAGCAGCTTAGGACAGATTAATTATGAAGCTTTCTTT. The V and J genes are TRBV5-1 and TRBJ1-1, with a possible D match to TRBD1 (6 bases). Germline V gene lookup returns CDR1 SGHRS and CDR2 YFSETQ. V was clipped by 2 bases and J by 7 bases, with 15 bases between them. CDR3 size: 14 residues.

The chain carries TRBV18 and TRBJ2-3, with D possibly being TRBD2 (5 bases). Germline values: CDR1 KGHSH, CDR2 LQKENI. V lost 3 bases and J lost 6, with 13 bases in between. CDR3 length equals 14 residues. The DNA of the CDR3 is TGTGCCAGCTCACCCGTCGCGGGTCTGGATACGCAGTATTTT. This sequence encodes CASSPVAGLDTQYF.

This clone came up a few times. This chain uses TRBV3-1 (or the pseudogene TRBV3-2) with TRBJ2-2; D is undetermined. V lost 3 bases and J 6 bases, leaving 14 bases between the germline ends. Germline CDR1 is LGHDT and CDR2 is YNNKEL (reference sequence). This CDR3 is built from 15 residues. The CDR3 sequence is CASSHGRGLAGELFF. In nucleotides, the CDR3 is TGTGCCAGCAGCCATGGGCGTGGTCTGGCCGGGGAGCTGTTTTTT.

The rearrangement joins TRBV5-1 to TRBJ2-1, with a tentative D call TRBD2 (5 bases). The CDR3 totals 15 residues. Germline V gene sequence: CDR1 SGHRS, CDR2 YFSETQ. The V and J ends lost 4 bases and 1 base respectively, with 12 bases between them. CDR3: CASSPRTGSYNEQFF. CDR3 coding DNA: TGCGCCAGCAGCCCCCGTACGGGATCCTACAATGAGCAGTTCTTC.